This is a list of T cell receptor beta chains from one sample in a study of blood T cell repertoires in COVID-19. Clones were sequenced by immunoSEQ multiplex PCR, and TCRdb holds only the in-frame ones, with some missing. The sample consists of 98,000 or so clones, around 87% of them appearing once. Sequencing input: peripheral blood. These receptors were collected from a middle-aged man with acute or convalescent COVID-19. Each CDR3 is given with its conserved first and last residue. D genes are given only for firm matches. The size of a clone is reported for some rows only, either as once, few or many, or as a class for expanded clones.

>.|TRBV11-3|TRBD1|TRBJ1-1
TGTGCCAGCAGCGCCAACAGGGGTGAAGCTTTCTTT
CASSANRGEAFF
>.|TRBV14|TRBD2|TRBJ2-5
TGTGCCAGCAGCCTCCACGGGGGGTACCAAGAGACCCAGTACTTC
CASSLHGGYQETQYF
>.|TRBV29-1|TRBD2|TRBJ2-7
TGCAGCGTTCGGACTAGCGGGACCTCCTACGAGCAGTACTTC
CSVRTSGTSYEQYF
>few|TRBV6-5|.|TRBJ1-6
TGTGCCAGCACCGAGGACAGTGATAATTCACCCCTCCACTTT
CASTEDSDNSPLHF
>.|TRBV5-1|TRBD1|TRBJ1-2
TGCGCCAGCAGCAACGGACAGGGACGGAATGGCTACACCTTC
CASSNGQGRNGYTF
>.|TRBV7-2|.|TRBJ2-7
TGTGCCAGCAGCTTAGTGGCGGGTCGCTCCTACGAGCAGTACTTC
CASSLVAGRSYEQYF
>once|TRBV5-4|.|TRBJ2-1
TGTGCCAGCAGCATGGGGGCAGGGGTGGAGAATGAGCAGTTCTTC
CASSMGAGVENEQFF
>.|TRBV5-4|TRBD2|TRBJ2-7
TGTGCCAGCAGCCCCGACGAGAGCGGGAGGGCCTACGAGCAGTACTTC
CASSPDESGRAYEQYF
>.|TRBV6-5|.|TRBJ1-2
TGTGCCAGCAGTTCCGACATCTATGGCTACACCTTC
CASSSDIYGYTF
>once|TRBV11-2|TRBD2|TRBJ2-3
TGTGCCAGCAGAAAGCCGGGACTAGCGAGTGCTAGCACAGATACGCAGTATTTT
CASRKPGLASASTDTQYF
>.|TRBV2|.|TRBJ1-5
TGTGCCAGCAGGGGGACTGGTAGCAATCAGCCCCAGCATTTT
CASRGTGSNQPQHF
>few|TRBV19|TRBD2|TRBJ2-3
TGTGCCAGTAAAGATCGGGGCGGGAGTGGTGGCACAGATACGCAGTATTTT
CASKDRGGSGGTDTQYF
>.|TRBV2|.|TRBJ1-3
TGTGCCAGCAGAAGAGAGAGCTCTGGAAACACCATATATTTT
CASRRESSGNTIYF
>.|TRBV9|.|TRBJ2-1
TGTGCCAGCAGCGTAGATCTAGTAAGGTCCAATGAGCAGTTCTTC
CASSVDLVRSNEQFF
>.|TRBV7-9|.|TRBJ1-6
TGTGCCAGCGGGGCAACATTAGATTCACCCCTCCACTTT
CASGATLDSPLHF
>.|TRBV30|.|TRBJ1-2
TGTGCCTGGAGTGCCCTTGGATTCACCTCCCAGGGACTTAACTATGGCTACACCTTC
CAWSALGFTSQGLNYGYTF
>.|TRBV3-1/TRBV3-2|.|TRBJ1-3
TGTGCCAGCAGCCACAGGGGCGAAGATTCTGGAAACACCATATATTTT
CASSHRGEDSGNTIYF
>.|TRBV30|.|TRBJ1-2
TGTGCCTGGAGTGTAACAGGCTATGGCTACACCTTC
CAWSVTGYGYTF
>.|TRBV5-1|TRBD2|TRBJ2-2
TGCGCCAGCAGCCGAGGACTAGCGGGAGGAACCGGGGAGCTGTTTTTT
CASSRGLAGGTGELFF
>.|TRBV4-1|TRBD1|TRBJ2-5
TGCGCCAGCAGCCAAGATCGGACAGGGCTAGAGACCCAGTACTTC
CASSQDRTGLETQYF
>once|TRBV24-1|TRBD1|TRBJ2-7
TGTGCCACCAGTACGGACAGGGTCGACGAGCAGTACTTC
CATSTDRVDEQYF
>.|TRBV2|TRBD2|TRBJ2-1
TGTGCCAGCACTCGCGGGAGCTCCTACAATGAGCAGTTCTTC
CASTRGSSYNEQFF
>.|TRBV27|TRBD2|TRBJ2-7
TGTGCCAGCAGCCCCCGCCCGTTCAGTTGGGAGGGTTACGAGCAGTACTTC
CASSPRPFSWEGYEQYF
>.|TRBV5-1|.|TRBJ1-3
TGCGCCAGCAGCTTGACATCTCTAGGTACCACCATATATTTT
CASSLTSLGTTIYF
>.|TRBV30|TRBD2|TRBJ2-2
TGTGCCTGGACTAGCGGTGGCTTGGGGGAGCTGTTTTTT
CAWTSGGLGELFF
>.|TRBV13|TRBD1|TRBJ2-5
TGTGCCAGCAGCTTAAAAGGGGGCGCGTTTGAGACCCAGTACTTC
CASSLKGGAFETQYF
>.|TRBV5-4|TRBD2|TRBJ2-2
TGTGCCAGCAGCTTGAAGGCCAGCGGGAGGGCCATCGGGGAGCTGTTTTTT
CASSLKASGRAIGELFF
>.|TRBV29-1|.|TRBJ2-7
TGCAGCGTTGAAGGTCAGCGAAAAAGTGGTGAGCAGTACTTC
CSVEGQRKSGEQYF
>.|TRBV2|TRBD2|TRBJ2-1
TGTGCCAGCACCAAGGGCACTAGCGGGAAAAATGAGCAGTTCTTC
CASTKGTSGKNEQFF
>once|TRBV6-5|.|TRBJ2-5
TGTGCCAGCAGTCCCCGGCGGGGCCCCCAGTACTTC
CASSPRRGPQYF
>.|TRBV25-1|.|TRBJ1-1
TGTGCCAGCAGAGAGACAGGAACGAACACTGAAGCTTTCTTT
CASRETGTNTEAFF
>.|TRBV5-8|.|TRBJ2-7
TGTGCCAGCAGCGGCGGTAGGTACCCCTACGAGCAGTACTTC
CASSGGRYPYEQYF
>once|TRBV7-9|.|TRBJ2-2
TGTGCCAGCAGCTTAGTCGACGGGGATCTGTTTTTT
CASSLVDGDLFF
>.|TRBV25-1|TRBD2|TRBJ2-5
TGTGCCAGCAGTGAAGGGACTAGGCCGTACTTC
CASSEGTRPYF
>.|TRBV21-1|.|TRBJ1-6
TGTGCCAGCAGCAAATGGGTCAGACAATTGTACCGCTCCTATAATTCACCCCTCCACTTT
CASSKWVRQLYRSYNSPLHF
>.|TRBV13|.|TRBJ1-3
TGTGCCAGCAGCCTTCTCTCTGGAAACACCATATATTTT
CASSLLSGNTIYF
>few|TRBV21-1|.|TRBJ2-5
TGTGCCAGCAGCAACAGGGAACAAGAGACCCAGTACTTC
CASSNREQETQYF
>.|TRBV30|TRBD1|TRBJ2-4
TGTGCCTGGAGTGTAACAGGGGTGAACATTCAGTACTTC
CAWSVTGVNIQYF
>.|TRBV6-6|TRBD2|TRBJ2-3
TGTGCCAGCAGTCGACTAGCAAGGACAGATACGCAGTATTTT
CASSRLARTDTQYF
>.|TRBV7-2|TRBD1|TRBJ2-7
TGTGCCAGCAGCTTAGTACCCGGGACAGGCTACGAGCAGTACTTC
CASSLVPGTGYEQYF
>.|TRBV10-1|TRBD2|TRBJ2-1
TGCGCCAGCAGTGAGAATACCGGGACTACCCACAATGAGCAGTTCTTC
CASSENTGTTHNEQFF
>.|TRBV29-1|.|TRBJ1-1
TGCAGCGTTGGTGAGGGTTTGAACACTGAAGCTTTCTTT
CSVGEGLNTEAFF
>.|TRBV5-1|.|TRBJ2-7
TGCGCCAGCAGCTCTGGGGGGATCGAGCAGTACTTC
CASSSGGIEQYF
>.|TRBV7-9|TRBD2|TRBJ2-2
TGTGCCAGCAGACCCGTAGCGGGAGTAGAGACCGGGGAGCTGTTTTTT
CASRPVAGVETGELFF
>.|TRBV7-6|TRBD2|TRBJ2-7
TGTGCCAGCTCTCGAAGCCAGGGACTAGCGGGAAGAGACGAGCAGTACTTC
CASSRSQGLAGRDEQYF
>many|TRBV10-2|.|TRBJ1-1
TGCGCCAGCACGACAGGCATGCATTCGGGCACTGAAGCTTTCTTT
CASTTGMHSGTEAFF
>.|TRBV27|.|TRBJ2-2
TGTGCCAGTACGGGACACCAGAACACCGGGGAGCTGTTTTTT
CASTGHQNTGELFF
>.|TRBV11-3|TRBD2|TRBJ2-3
TGTGCCAGCAGCTTAAGGGCGGGAGACACGCAGTATTTT
CASSLRAGDTQYF
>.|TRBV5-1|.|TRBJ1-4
TGCGCCAGCAGCTTGGCTCCCGGCGGGACTAATGAAAAACTGTTTTTT
CASSLAPGGTNEKLFF
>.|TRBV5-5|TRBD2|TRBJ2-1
TGTGCCAGCAGCTTGAGGGGGAGCGGGAGGGCCTCCTACAATGAGCAGTTCTTC
CASSLRGSGRASYNEQFF
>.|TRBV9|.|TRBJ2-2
TGTGCCAGCAGCGGCGACCGCGGGACTGCTGGAAGCGGGGAGCTGTTTTTT
CASSGDRGTAGSGELFF
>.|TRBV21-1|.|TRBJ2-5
TGTGCCAGCAGCAAAGGTACTAGCGGGAGGGAGACCCAGTACTTC
CASSKGTSGRETQYF
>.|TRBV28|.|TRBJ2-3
TGTGCCAGCAGTTCCCCTAGCTCGAGCCCAGATACGCAGTATTTT
CASSSPSSSPDTQYF
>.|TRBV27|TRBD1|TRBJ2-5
TGTGCCAGCCGGACAGGGCCAGAAGAGACCCAGTACTTC
CASRTGPEETQYF
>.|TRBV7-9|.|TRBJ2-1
TGTGCCAGCAGCCCGGAGGGACTGGAGCAGCGGTTCTTC
CASSPEGLEQRFF